This entry lists 9 T cell receptor beta chains sequenced from one sample in a study of blood T cells in healthy people across ages. A sample-barcoded 5' primer and a J-beta primer mix were used in a second PCR of roughly 7 to 11 cycles. In TCRdb, the 5' RACE reads were re-called with MiXCR into one record per CDR3 protein. This repertoire shows about 640,000 distinct CDR3 sequences, around 54% found once; its top ten account for approximately 37%. The sequencing input was blood. The receptors stem from a man in his sixties in good health.

The chain couples TRBV20-1 to TRBJ1-2; the D gene is possibly TRBD1 (5 bases). Germline CDR1 reads DFQATT; CDR2 reads SNEGSKA (reference sequence). Deletions cut 5 bases from V and 0 bases from J, with 16 bases between. The CDR3 contains 15 residues. CDR3 protein: CSALGRDFSNYGYTF. The CDR3 DNA reads TGCAGTGCTTTAGGCAGGGACTTCTCTAACTATGGCTACACCTTC.

The chain employs TRBV27 and TRBJ1-2, with D maybe TRBD1 (5 bases). V was pared by 5 bases and J by 5 bases, with 12 bases between. Germline V gene data show CDR1 as MNHEY and CDR2 as SMNVEV (reference sequence). CDR3 length equals 13 residues. CDR3 in DNA: TGTGCCAGCAGTGCCTTTGGGGGGTATGGCTACACCTTC. Translating gives CASSAFGGYGYTF.

This clonotype has just a few counts. This chain links TRBV4-1 with TRBJ2-5; 12 positions match TRBD2. V trimming: 4 bases; J trimming: 5 bases; junction bases outside the gene matches: 8. This CDR3 contains 16 residues. Germline CDR1 reads MGHRA; CDR2 reads YSYEKL. The DNA of the CDR3 is TGCGCCAGCAGCCTAGGACTAGCGGGAATTGGGGAGACCCAGTACTTC. It translates to CASSLGLAGIGETQYF.

To note about this clonotype: A much more abundant neighbour one base away suggests this may be a read error. The rearrangement links TRBV20-1 to TRBJ2-3, with 12 bases fitting TRBD2. V lost 7 bases to trimming and J lost 2 bases; unmatched junction nucleotides: 7. Germline V lookup: CDR1 DFQATT, CDR2 SNEGSKA (reference sequence). The CDR3 loop spans 15 amino acids. In DNA, the CDR3 is TGCAGTGATGGGACTAGCGGGCGAAACACAGATACGCAGTATTTT. This sequence encodes CSDGTSGRNTDTQYF.

This chain connects TRBV7-2 to TRBJ2-7; D is possibly TRBD1 (5 bases). CDR1 SGHTA and CDR2 FQGNSA come from the germline V gene. V was clipped by 1 base and J by 4 bases, with 8 bases between them. The CDR3 runs 13 residues. The CDR3 here is CASSLDPGYEQYF. The CDR3 DNA follows: TGTGCCAGCAGCTTAGACCCAGGGTACGAGCAGTACTTC.

The rearrangement links TRBV20-1 to TRBJ1-2; possible D gene TRBD1, 5 bases. Germline-derived CDR1 and CDR2 are DFQATT and SNEGSKA (reference sequence). With 2 bases removed from V and 3 bases from J, the gap between germline ends came to 13 bases. The CDR3 covers 14 residues. The CDR3 region is CSARRPQGDYGYTF. The CDR3 nucleotides read TGCAGTGCTAGACGGCCGCAAGGGGACTATGGCTACACCTTC.

This clonotype appeared a single time. This chain uses TRBV20-1 with TRBJ1-6; D remains ambiguous. V was pared by 0 bases and J by 7 bases, with 10 bases between. The V gene's germline CDR1 is DFQATT and CDR2 SNEGSKA (reference sequence). This CDR3 has 14 amino acids. The CDR3 region is CSARDLPGNSPLHF. CDR3 in DNA: TGCAGTGCTAGAGATCTTCCCGGCAATTCACCCCTCCACTTT.

The chain uses TRBV10-2 and TRBJ2-5; 9 bases agree with TRBD1. V gave up 8 bases and J gave up 4 bases; unmatched junction bases: 8. The CDR3 has 14 residues. Germline CDR1 reads WSHSY; CDR2 reads SAAADI. The CDR3 DNA reads as TGCGCCAGCCAACGGACAGGGGTGGGAGAGACCCAGTACTTC. Its translation: CASQRTGVGETQYF.

This clonotype was found a few times. The V gene is TRBV7-2, the J gene TRBJ2-1; no clear D. Germline V gene lookup returns CDR1 SGHTA and CDR2 FQGNSA. V lost 0 bases, J lost 6 bases, and 6 bases lay in between. The CDR3 sequence is 13 residues long. The CDR3 loop reads CASSLAYSNEQFF. The CDR3 DNA reads as TGTGCCAGCAGCTTAGCGTACAGCAATGAGCAGTTCTTC.